These 29 T cell receptor beta chains share one sample of origin, sequenced in a study of T cell responses to AZD1222 COVID-19 vaccine. This table comes from immunoSEQ multiplex PCR, and its TCRdb copy is limited to in-frame clones, with some not included. The sample yields 65,000 to 95,000 clones, 80% to 90% seen once. The sequencing here drew on peripheral blood, taken 28 days after the second AZD1222 dose. The receptors were sampled from an adult who received the AZD1222 COVID-19 vaccine.

The chain has TRBV25-1 and TRBJ2-7; no clear D gene. Trimming cost V 1 base and J 0 bases, with 7 bases left between them. Germline loops: CDR1 MGHDK, CDR2 SYGVNS. The CDR3 runs 14 residues. Here the CDR3 reads CASSESGYSYEQYF. The CDR3 DNA follows: TGTGCCAGCAGTGAATCTGGCTACTCCTACGAGCAGTACTTC.

This clone was found once. The chain is built from TRBV5-6 and TRBJ2-1, with 9 bases identical to TRBD1. The V and J ends lost 3 bases and 6 bases, in that order; junction bases with no gene match: 7. Germline V gives CDR1 SGHDT, CDR2 YYEEEE. This CDR3 region has 15 residues. CDR3 coding DNA: TGTGCCAGCAGCTCGTCCGGGACAGGGTCCAATGAGCAGTTCTTC. Translation gives CASSSSGTGSNEQFF.

About this clone: At one of its ends the junction is not consistent with the germline gene, which may arise from a read error. The V gene is TRBV24-1, the J gene TRBJ2-7; D is possibly TRBD2 (5 bases). The CDR3 length is 12 residues. Germline loops: CDR1 KGHDR, CDR2 SFDVKD. The CDR3 here is CATSDPTVGMNF. The DNA for the CDR3 is TGTGCCACCAGTGACCCAACAGTCGGGATGAACTTC.

This clone was seen once. V is TRBV9 and J is TRBJ1-1, with 8 positions matching TRBD1. The CDR3 has 15 residues. The junction had 17 bases not matched to a gene; V was cut back by 7 bases and J by 9 bases. Per the germline V gene, CDR1 is SGDLS and CDR2 is YYNGEE. DNA of the CDR3: TGTGCCAGCTCATACGGACAGGGTCTAATCAGCCAAGCTTTCTTT. It specifies CASSYGQGLISQAFF.

The V and J genes are TRBV19 and TRBJ2-7; TRBD1 might be the D (5 bases). The germline V gene has CDR1 LNHDA and CDR2 SQIVND (reference sequence). The length of the CDR3 is 15 residues. V lost 7 bases and J lost 0, with 16 bases in between. This CDR3 is CASMGLSRDSYEQYF. CDR3 coding DNA: TGTGCCAGTATGGGCCTCTCCAGGGACTCCTACGAGCAGTACTTC. The complete variable domain, with remaining parts taken from reference TRBV19 and TRBJ2-7, reads DGGITQSPKYLFRKEGQNVTLSCEQNLNHDAMYWYRQDPGQGLRLIYYSQIVNDFQKGDIAEGYSVSREKKESFPLTVTSAQKNPTAFYLCASMGLSRDSYEQYFGPGTRLTVT.

The gene calls are TRBV9 and TRBJ2-3, with D tentatively TRBD2 (5 bases). The CDR3 covers 15 residues. Germline V gives CDR1 SGDLS, CDR2 YYNGEE. V was clipped by 4 bases and J by 2 bases, with 14 bases between them. CDR3: CASSRTAGDTDTQYF. The CDR3 DNA follows: TGTGCCAGCAGCCGGACGGCCGGGGACACAGATACGCAGTATTTT.

Regarding this clone: A read error may account for a junction end that differs from germline. The chain employs TRBV7-7 and TRBJ2-1; 12 nucleotides line up with TRBD1. The V gene's germline CDR1 is SSHAT and CDR2 FNYEAQ (reference sequence). This CDR3 is 16 amino acids long. The CDR3 DNA reads as TGTGCTAGCAGCTTTTCTCGGGACAGGGGGCGGGGTGAGCAGTTCTTC. Translated, it gives CASSFSRDRGRGEQFF.

V is TRBV2 and J is TRBJ2-7, with 7 nucleotides matching TRBD1. With V trimmed by 8 bases and J by 6 bases, 10 bases remained unmatched. This CDR3 has 13 amino acids. CDR1 SNHLY and CDR2 FYNNEI come from the germline V gene. The CDR3 reads CASRQGPGAEQYF. The CDR3 DNA sequence: TGTGCCAGCCGACAGGGCCCCGGGGCCGAGCAGTACTTC. Using reference TRBV2 and TRBJ2-7 for the parts outside the CDR3, the full variable domain is EPEVTQTPSHQVTQMGQEVILRCVPISNHLYFYWYRQILGQKVEFLVSFYNNEISEKSEIFDDQFSVERPDGSNFTLKIRSTKLEDSAMYFCASRQGPGAEQYFGPGTRLTVT.

CDR3: CASSLPPGGDYGYTF. The CDR3 DNA sequence: TGTGCCAGCAGTTTACCGCCAGGTGGGGACTATGGCTACACCTTC. The chain recombines TRBV28 with TRBJ1-2, with D unresolved. The germline V gene encodes CDR1 MDHEN and CDR2 SYDVKM. V lost 2 bases, J lost 3 bases, and 13 bases lay in between. This CDR3 spans 15 amino acids.

The V gene is TRBV24-1, the J gene TRBJ2-1, with 11 bases fitting TRBD2. V shed 3 bases, J shed 10 bases, and the junction held 7 bases outside the gene matches. The CDR3 spans 15 residues. Germline-derived CDR1 and CDR2 are KGHDR and SFDVKD. In nucleotides, the CDR3 is TGTGCCACCAGTGATCTGGTAGCGGGGGGGACCGAGCAGTTCTTC. It yields the protein CATSDLVAGGTEQFF.

The chain has TRBV5-1 and TRBJ1-1; no firm D call. Germline V gene data show CDR1 as SGHRS and CDR2 as YFSETQ. V shed 1 base and J shed 2 bases, with 6 bases lying between them. CDR3 length: 13 amino acids. In nucleotides, the CDR3 is TGCGCCAGCAGCTTGACCCTTAACACTGAAGCTTTCTTT. Its translation is CASSLTLNTEAFF.

Details on this clone: Sequence at one end of the junction differs from germline and may be a read error. The gene calls are TRBV20-1 and TRBJ1-4; TRBD1 agrees at 7 bases. Looked up from germline, CDR1 is DFQATT and CDR2 is SNEGSKA (reference sequence). There are 11 residues in the CDR3. Here the CDR3 reads CSTGQGEKLFF. The CDR3 DNA sequence: TGTTCGACAGGGCAGGGTGAAAAACTGTTTTTT.

The V call is TRBV30, the J call TRBJ2-4; D gene uncertain. Trimming shortened V by 0 bases and J by 7 bases, and 7 bases separated the two germline ends. The germline V gene encodes CDR1 GTSNPN and CDR2 SVGIG (reference sequence). CDR3 length equals 12 residues. The CDR3 sequence is CAWSVIGNIQYF. The CDR3, as DNA: TGTGCCTGGAGTGTCATCGGGAACATTCAGTACTTC.

This clone was seen a handful of times. The chain couples TRBV6-5 to TRBJ2-7, with TRBD1 matching 7 bases. Germline V gives CDR1 MNHEY, CDR2 SVGAGI. The CDR3 length is 12 residues. The ends lost 7 bases at V and 1 base at J; junction bases unmatched: 1. CDR3 nucleotides: TGTGCCAGCAAACAGGGGTCCTACGAGCAGTACTTC. Amino acids: CASKQGSYEQYF.

The CDR3 is CASSILPQSGGRSYEQYF. The CDR3 DNA sequence: TGTGCCAGCAGCATACTCCCCCAAAGCGGGGGAAGATCCTACGAGCAGTACTTC. This sequence joins TRBV11-2 and TRBJ2-7; 8 nucleotides agree with TRBD2. The CDR3 has 18 amino acids. CDR1 SGHAT and CDR2 FQNNGV come from the germline V gene. Trimming at V came to 5 bases and at J to 1 base, leaving 16 bases not matched to a gene.

V and J are TRBV5-6 and TRBJ1-1, with D possibly being TRBD1 (5 bases). The germline V gene has CDR1 SGHDT and CDR2 YYEEEE. The CDR3 contains 14 residues. The V end was cut by 2 bases, the J end by 8 bases, with 16 bases between. The CDR3, as DNA: TGTGCCAGCAGCTTCACAGGTTGGGGAGACGAAGCTTTCTTT. Its translation: CASSFTGWGDEAFF.

This clone was seen just once. The chain uses TRBV9 and TRBJ1-1, with a weak D call TRBD1 (5 bases). V was shortened by 0 bases and J by 2 bases, with 11 bases between the two germline ends. The CDR3 is 15 residues long. From germline, CDR1 is SGDLS and CDR2 YYNGEE. The CDR3 nucleotides read TGTGCCAGCAGCGTAGGTCCAGGGTCTAACACTGAAGCTTTCTTT. Residues: CASSVGPGSNTEAFF.

The V and J genes are TRBV28 and TRBJ1-6, with D perhaps TRBD1 (5 bases). Germline assignment: CDR1 MDHEN and CDR2 SYDVKM. Trimming removed 5 bases from V and 3 bases from J, with 14 bases in between. The CDR3 length is 16 residues. The CDR3, as DNA: TGTGCCAGCAGTCCGGAGGGGATCAGCTATAATTCACCCCTCCACTTT. It is translated as CASSPEGISYNSPLHF.

A single count supports this clone. The chain joins TRBV7-2 to TRBJ2-1; 7 bases fit TRBD1. The CDR3 extends over 13 amino acids. The J segment lost 12 bases and the V segment lost 0 bases, leaving 5 bases of the junction unmatched. From germline, CDR1 is SGHTA and CDR2 FQGNSA. The CDR3 nucleotides are TGTGCCAGCAGCTTAGCGAAACAGGGGTCGCAGTTCTTC. Translating it yields CASSLAKQGSQFF.

This chain links TRBV29-1 with TRBJ2-5; 11 nucleotides match TRBD1. The CDR3 has 13 residues. Trimming cost V 5 bases and J 5 bases; bases outside gene matches: 4. From germline, CDR1 is SQVTM and CDR2 ANQGSEA. CDR3 in DNA: TGCAGCGTTAAGGGACAGGGGGGGGAGACCCAGTACTTC. Amino acid sequence: CSVKGQGGETQYF.

This clone was detected once. V is TRBV3-1 (or the pseudogene TRBV3-2) and J is TRBJ1-5; D is uncertain. Trimming cost V 3 bases and J 0 bases, with 12 bases left between them. Germline V gene lookup returns CDR1 LGHDT and CDR2 YNNKEL (reference sequence). This CDR3 is built from 16 residues. CDR3 bases: TGTGCCAGCAGCCATGGACGGGCTTATAGCAATCAGCCCCAGCATTTT. As protein: CASSHGRAYSNQPQHF.

This chain links TRBV18 with TRBJ1-1; the D gene is possibly TRBD1 (6 bases). Germline values: CDR1 KGHSH, CDR2 LQKENI. V was pared by 2 bases and J by 8 bases, with 9 bases between. This CDR3 contains 12 residues. Here the CDR3 reads CASSPGDIEAFF. The CDR3 DNA reads TGTGCCAGCTCACCAGGGGACATCGAAGCTTTCTTT. Variable domain in full (rest from reference TRBV18 and TRBJ1-1): NAGVMQNPRHLVRRRGQEARLRCSPMKGHSHVYWYRQLPEEGLKFMVYLQKENIIDESGMPKERFSAEFPKEGPSILRIQQVVRGDSAAYFCASSPGDIEAFFGQGTRLTVV.

This sequence joins TRBV6-2 or TRBV6-3 and TRBJ1-2; D not resolved. CDR1 is MNHEY, CDR2 SVGEGT, per germline. This CDR3 comprises 12 residues. V lost 2 bases and J 6 bases, leaving 7 bases between the germline ends. CDR3 DNA sequence: TGTGCCAGCAGTTACCGTGGGGATGGCTACACCTTC. This sequence encodes CASSYRGDGYTF.

This chain links TRBV7-6 with TRBJ2-7; D not certain. The length of the CDR3 is 13 residues. Germline V gene sequence: CDR1 SGHVS, CDR2 FNYEAQ. The germline V and J ends were trimmed by 5 bases and 3 bases, with 11 bases remaining between them. The CDR3 nucleotides read TGTGCCAGCAGCCATTCCAGAGACTACGAGCAGTACTTC. Its protein is CASSHSRDYEQYF.

This clone was seen only once. The chain links TRBV14 to TRBJ2-1; maybe TRBD2 (6 bases). The CDR3 totals 15 residues. CDR1 and CDR2 (germline): SGHDN, FVKESK. With 1 base removed from V and 5 bases from J, the gap between germline ends came to 12 bases. This CDR3 reads CASSQVGTGNNEQFF. The DNA for the CDR3 is TGTGCCAGCAGCCAAGTCGGGACTGGCAACAATGAGCAGTTCTTC.

The chain links TRBV19 to TRBJ1-6, with 7 bases fitting TRBD1. With 6 bases clipped from V and 7 bases from J, the junction kept 15 bases outside the gene matches. The CDR3 consists of 17 residues. The V gene's germline CDR1 is LNHDA and CDR2 SQIVND (reference sequence). The CDR3: CASSQNWDSRGNSPLHF. Here the CDR3 DNA reads TGTGCCAGTAGCCAGAATTGGGACAGCCGGGGAAATTCACCCCTCCACTTT.

This chain connects TRBV11-3 to TRBJ2-1; the match to TRBD2 covers 12 bases. The CDR3 has 15 amino acids. The germline V gene encodes CDR1 SGHNT and CDR2 YENEEA. V gave up 4 bases and J gave up 7 bases; unmatched junction bases: 5. The CDR3 DNA sequence: TGTGCCAGCAGCTACTCTAGCGGGGGGGCAAATGAGCAGTTCTTC. Translated: CASSYSSGGANEQFF.

The chain uses TRBV27 and TRBJ2-3; no firm D call. Trimming shortened V by 3 bases and J by 5 bases, and 9 bases separated the two germline ends. Germline-derived CDR1 and CDR2 are MNHEY and SMNVEV (reference sequence). This CDR3 is 13 amino acids long. The CDR3 DNA follows: TGTGCCAGCAGTTTCCGTCGCGGAGATACGCAGTATTTT. The encoded protein is CASSFRRGDTQYF.

The V and J genes are TRBV5-6 and TRBJ1-2; D gene unclear. Germline V gene lookup returns CDR1 SGHDT and CDR2 YYEEEE. This CDR3 is 14 amino acids long. V lost 0 bases and J 0 bases, leaving 6 bases between the germline ends. The CDR3 DNA reads as TGTGCCAGCAGCTTGGAATTATCTAACTATGGCTACACCTTC. It yields the protein CASSLELSNYGYTF. Filled out from reference TRBV5-6 and TRBJ1-2, the complete variable domain reads DAGVTQSPTHLIKTRGQQVTLRCSPKSGHDTVSWYQQALGQGPQFIFQYYEEEERQRGNFPDRFSGHQFPNYSSELNVNALLLGDSALYLCASSLELSNYGYTFGSGTRLTVV.